This entry lists 16 T cell receptor beta chains sequenced from one sample in a study of vaccination effects on CD4 cells after COVID-19. No antigen has been identified for these receptors. Viral peptide pools were used in the ViraFEST assay to expand antigen-specific CD4+ T cells, and sequencing came afterward. The culture ran for roughly ten days before CD4+ T cells were isolated. Each person got two doses of an mRNA SARS-CoV-2 vaccine, BNT162b2 or mRNA-1273. Measured with immunoSEQ multiplex PCR; TCRdb has only the in-frame clones, and not every one. Among about 24,000 clones listed, 75% to 85% were seen once. This material consisted of CD4+ T cells from PBMCs cultured with SARS-CoV-2 spike peptides, taken after COVID-19 vaccination. The receptor source for this set is a human donor who received a COVID-19 vaccine. Some clones in this sample may be carry-over from other donors' samples.

The V and J genes are TRBV5-1 and TRBJ2-1, with 13 bases fitting TRBD2. Germline CDR1 reads SGHRS; CDR2 reads YFSETQ. This CDR3 contains 17 residues. With V trimmed by 6 bases and J by 4 bases, 10 bases remained unmatched. The CDR3: CASNRLAGGLSYNEQFF. CDR3 nucleotides: TGCGCCAGCAACAGACTAGCGGGGGGCCTATCATACAATGAGCAGTTCTTC.

This clone has a single count. The chain is built from TRBV12-2 and TRBJ1-1; the table names TRBD1, a call not compared with the DNA. TRBV12-2 is a recognized pseudogene. This CDR3 has 17 residues. This chain's CDR3 is CASRFLRDTKRNTEAFF. Written as DNA, the CDR3 is TGTGCAAGTCGCTTTCTCCGGGACACTAAAAGGAACACTGAAGCTTTCTTT.

The chain has TRBV2 and TRBJ2-1; 11 bases agree with TRBD2. V was clipped by 4 bases and J by 6 bases; unmatched bases: 5. The CDR3 runs to 15 residues. Germline-derived CDR1 and CDR2 are SNHLY and FYNNEI. CDR3 in DNA: TGTGCCAGCAGTGTCGTGACTAGCGGGGCCAATGAGCAGTTCTTC. This codes for CASSVVTSGANEQFF.

This chain connects TRBV18 to TRBJ2-3; D might be TRBD2 (5 bases). This CDR3 contains 16 residues. Per the germline V gene, CDR1 is KGHSH and CDR2 is LQKENI. The ends were cut back, 6 bases at V and 0 bases at J, with 16 bases in the middle. CDR3 bases: TGTGCCAGCTCGTGGACTGTCGACGCTAGCACAGATACGCAGTATTTT. Encoded protein: CASSWTVDASTDTQYF.

J is TRBJ1-2 and V is TRBV7-9; no clear D. This CDR3 has 16 amino acids. V lost 1 base to trimming and J lost 2 bases, with 14 bases between them. Germline V lookup: CDR1 SEHNR, CDR2 FQNEAQ (reference sequence). DNA of the CDR3: TGTGCCAGCAGCTTAGAGGTCCTAACGACCAACTATGGCTACACCTTC. This encodes CASSLEVLTTNYGYTF.

V and J are TRBV18 and TRBJ1-5, with D possibly being TRBD1 (6 bases). This CDR3 is built from 14 residues. CDR1 is KGHSH, CDR2 LQKENI, per germline. V was shortened by 2 bases and J by 2 bases, with 7 bases between the two germline ends. CDR3 sequence reads: CASSPEGGNQPQHF. For the CDR3, the DNA is TGTGCCAGCTCACCAGAGGGGGGCAATCAGCCCCAGCATTTT.

The rearrangement joins TRBV19 to TRBJ2-6; 8 nucleotides agree with TRBD1. The V and J ends lost 4 bases and 3 bases, in that order; junction bases with no gene match: 11. Germline CDR1 and CDR2: LNHDA and SQIVND (reference sequence). The CDR3 sequence is 18 residues long. The CDR3 spells CASSRNDRGVIGANVLTF. The CDR3 DNA follows: TGTGCCAGTAGTAGAAACGACAGGGGCGTCATTGGGGCCAACGTCCTGACTTTC.

This chain links TRBV12-5 with TRBJ2-2, with TRBD1 identical over 7 bases. With V trimmed by 3 bases and J by 3 bases, 4 bases remained unmatched. The CDR3 runs 15 residues. CDR1 is LGHNT, CDR2 FRNRAP, per germline. The CDR3 bases are TGTGCTAGTGGTTTTAACAGGGGAGACACCGGGGAGCTGTTTTTT. The encoded protein is CASGFNRGDTGELFF.

The chain carries TRBV6-5 and TRBJ1-4; 8 bases agree with TRBD1. V trimming: 6 bases; J trimming: 7 bases; junction bases outside the gene matches: 4. CDR1 MNHEY and CDR2 SVGAGI come from the germline V gene. CDR3 length equals 13 residues. The CDR3 coding sequence is TGTGCCAGCAGCCCCAGGGGGCGTGAAAAACTGTTTTTT. It codes for CASSPRGREKLFF.

This rearrangement joins TRBV10-1 to TRBJ2-7; 8 bases are a match to TRBD2. The CDR3 has 17 residues. Trimming cost V 7 bases and J 3 bases; bases outside gene matches: 17. Germline-derived CDR1 and CDR2 are WNHNN and SYGVQD (reference sequence). In DNA form, the CDR3 reads TGCGCCAGCATAACTACCGGGACTAGTTATAGTCGCTACGAGCAGTACGTC. Translation gives CASITTGTSYSRYEQYV.

The chain carries TRBV7-2 and TRBJ2-5, with a tentative D call TRBD1 (5 bases). This CDR3 comprises 13 residues. The germline V gene encodes CDR1 SGHTA and CDR2 FQGNSA. Deletions cut 5 bases from V and 5 bases from J, with 12 bases between. Written as DNA, the CDR3 is TGTGCCAGCAGCCCCAGGGTTACGGAGACCCAGTACTTC. The encoded protein is CASSPRVTETQYF.

The V and J genes are TRBV10-2 and TRBJ1-1; D gene uncertain. This CDR3 has 15 residues. Germline V gives CDR1 WSHSY, CDR2 SAAADI. V was trimmed by 4 bases and J by 1 base, leaving 13 bases between them. The CDR3 bases are TGCGCCAGCAGTGTCTCGGCGCCTTCGAACACTGAAGCTTTCTTT. Encoded protein: CASSVSAPSNTEAFF.

This chain uses TRBV5-6 with TRBJ2-7; D is undetermined. CDR3 length: 15 residues. Germline V lookup: CDR1 SGHDT, CDR2 YYEEEE. The V gene lost 5 bases and the J gene lost 0 bases, with 15 bases spanning the gap. The CDR3 loop reads CASSNIGSTSYEQYV. The CDR3 coding sequence is TGTGCCAGCAGTAACATCGGGTCCACCTCCTACGAGCAGTACGTC.

V usage is TRBV7-2 and J usage is TRBJ1-2; 9 bases map to TRBD1. In germline, CDR1 is SGHTA, CDR2 FQGNSA. The CDR3 sequence is 14 residues long. V was clipped by 3 bases and J by 4 bases; unmatched bases: 3. For the CDR3, the DNA is TGTGCCAGCAGCTTTTACAGGGGGCCCTATGGCTACACCTTC. This codes for CASSFYRGPYGYTF.

V and J are TRBV25-1 and TRBJ1-1, with a possible D match to TRBD1 (5 bases). V gave up 2 bases and J gave up 5 bases, with 18 bases separating them. CDR1 is MGHDK, CDR2 SYGVNS, per germline. The CDR3 totals 16 residues. DNA for the CDR3: TGTGCCAGCAGTGAAAACTTAGGGTCAGGGAAGACTGAAGCTTTCTTT. As protein: CASSENLGSGKTEAFF.

The rearrangement uses TRBV9 and TRBJ1-2; weak D call: TRBD1 (5 bases). Germline values: CDR1 SGDLS, CDR2 YYNGEE. The CDR3 extends over 13 amino acids. V was shortened by 2 bases and J by 7 bases, with 12 bases between the two germline ends. The CDR3 loop reads CASSVTGFGGYTF. The CDR3 DNA follows: TGTGCCAGCAGCGTCACAGGATTTGGTGGCTACACCTTC. Full variable domain (outside the CDR3, taken from reference TRBV9 and TRBJ1-2): DSGVTQTPKHLITATGQRVTLRCSPRSGDLSVYWYQQSLDQGLQFLIQYYNGEERAKGNILERFSAQQFPDLHSELNLSSLELGDSALYFCASSVTGFGGYTFGSGTRLTVV.